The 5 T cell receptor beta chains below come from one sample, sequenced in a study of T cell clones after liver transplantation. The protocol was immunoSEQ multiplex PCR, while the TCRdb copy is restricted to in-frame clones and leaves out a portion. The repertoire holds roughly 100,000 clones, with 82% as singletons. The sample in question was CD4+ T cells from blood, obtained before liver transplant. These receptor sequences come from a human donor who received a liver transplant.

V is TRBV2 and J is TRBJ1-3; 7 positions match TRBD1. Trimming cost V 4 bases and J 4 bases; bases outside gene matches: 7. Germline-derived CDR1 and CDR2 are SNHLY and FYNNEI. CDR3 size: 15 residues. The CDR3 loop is CASSANRGSGNTIYF. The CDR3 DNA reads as TGTGCCAGCAGTGCAAACAGGGGATCGGGAAACACCATATATTTT. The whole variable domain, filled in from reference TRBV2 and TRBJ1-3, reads EPEVTQTPSHQVTQMGQEVILRCVPISNHLYFYWYRQILGQKVEFLVSFYNNEISEKSEIFDDQFSVERPDGSNFTLKIRSTKLEDSAMYFCASSANRGSGNTIYFGEGSWLTVV.

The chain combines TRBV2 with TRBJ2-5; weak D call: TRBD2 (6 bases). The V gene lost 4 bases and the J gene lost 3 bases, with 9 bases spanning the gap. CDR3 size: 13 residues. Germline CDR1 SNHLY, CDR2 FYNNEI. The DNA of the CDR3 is TGTGCCAGCAGTGGACTAGGTGAAGAGACCCAGTACTTC. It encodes CASSGLGEETQYF. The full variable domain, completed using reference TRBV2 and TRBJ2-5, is EPEVTQTPSHQVTQMGQEVILRCVPISNHLYFYWYRQILGQKVEFLVSFYNNEISEKSEIFDDQFSVERPDGSNFTLKIRSTKLEDSAMYFCASSGLGEETQYFGPGTRLLVL.

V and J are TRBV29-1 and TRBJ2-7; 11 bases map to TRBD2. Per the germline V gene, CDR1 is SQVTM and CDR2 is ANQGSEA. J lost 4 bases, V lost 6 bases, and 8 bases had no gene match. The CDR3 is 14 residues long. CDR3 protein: CSVTGTSGLYEQYF. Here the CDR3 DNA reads TGCAGCGTAACCGGGACTAGCGGTCTATACGAGCAGTACTTC.

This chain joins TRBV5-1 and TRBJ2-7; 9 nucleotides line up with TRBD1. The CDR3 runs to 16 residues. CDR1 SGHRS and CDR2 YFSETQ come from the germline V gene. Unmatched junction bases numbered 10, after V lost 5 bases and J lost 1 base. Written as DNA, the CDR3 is TGCGCCAGCAGAAGTTGGCAGGGGACAGGGTCCTACGAGCAGTACTTC. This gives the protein CASRSWQGTGSYEQYF.

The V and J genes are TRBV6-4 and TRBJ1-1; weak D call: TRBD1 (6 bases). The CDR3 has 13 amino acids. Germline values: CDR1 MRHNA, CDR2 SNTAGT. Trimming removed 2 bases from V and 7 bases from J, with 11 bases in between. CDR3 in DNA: TGTGCCAGCAGTGACCAGCTGACAGGTGAAGCTTTCTTT. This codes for CASSDQLTGEAFF.